These 15 T cell receptor beta chains came from one sample sequenced in a study of blood T cell repertoires in COVID-19. Assay: immunoSEQ multiplex PCR; the TCRdb copy retains only in-frame clones and omits some. The data show around 220,000 clones, about 88% seen once. Sequenced material: peripheral blood. Receptor source: a man between 35 and 55 years old with active or convalescent COVID-19.

The gene calls are TRBV15 and TRBJ2-1, with 14 bases matching TRBD2. The germline gives CDR1 LNHNV, CDR2 YYDKDF (reference sequence). The V and J ends lost 0 bases and 7 bases, in that order; junction bases with no gene match: 5. The CDR3 is 17 residues long. The CDR3 sequence: CATSRDAGTSGSNEQFF. CDR3 bases: TGTGCCACCAGCAGAGATGCCGGGACTAGCGGGAGTAATGAGCAGTTCTTC.

This clone has a single count. V and J are TRBV10-2 and TRBJ2-3, with 8 bases aligning to TRBD1. The CDR3 extends over 17 amino acids. After removal of 3 bases from V and 6 bases from J, the junction contained 14 bases not matched to a gene. The V gene's germline CDR1 is WSHSY and CDR2 SAAADI. The CDR3 bases are TGCGCCAGCAGTGACCGACAGGGGAGAGGCCTTACGGATACGCAGTATTTT. It specifies CASSDRQGRGLTDTQYF.

The rearrangement links TRBV5-4 to TRBJ2-5, with 12 bases fitting TRBD1. V gave up 5 bases and J gave up 3 bases; unmatched junction bases: 2. This CDR3 has 14 amino acids. CDR1 is SGHNT and CDR2 is YYREEE in the germline V gene (reference sequence). CDR3 sequence reads: CASRGTGGEETQYF. The CDR3 DNA is TGTGCCAGCAGAGGGACAGGGGGCGAAGAGACCCAGTACTTC.

The V gene is TRBV7-2, the J gene TRBJ1-1, with D perhaps matching TRBD1 (6 bases). Trimming stripped 5 bases from V and 1 base from J, with 14 bases between. The CDR3 is 15 amino acids. Germline CDR1 SGHTA, CDR2 FQGNSA. The DNA of the CDR3 is TGTGCCAGCAGCCCAAGAACGACAGGGAACACTGAAGCTTTCTTT. It codes for CASSPRTTGNTEAFF.

This sequence joins TRBV28 and TRBJ1-5, with D possibly matching TRBD1 (5 bases). The CDR3 spans 16 residues. V gave up 6 bases and J gave up 2 bases, with 17 bases separating them. Germline V gene data show CDR1 as MDHEN and CDR2 as SYDVKM. CDR3 nucleotide sequence: TGTGCCAGCAGGGGGCTGCTAAGAGGAGGCAATCAGCCCCAGCATTTT. Translation gives CASRGLLRGGNQPQHF.

This clone was counted many times. Other DNA sequences of this sample code for an identical CDR3. The rearrangement uses TRBV25-1 and TRBJ1-2; D is unresolved. The CDR3 length is 12 residues. Germline lookup yields CDR1 MGHDK and CDR2 SYGVNS. Trimming removed 3 bases at V and 5 bases at J, with 7 bases between. CDR3 in amino acids: CASSDGRYGYTF. Written as DNA, the CDR3 is TGTGCCAGCAGTGATGGCAGATATGGCTACACCTTC.

This rearrangement joins TRBV5-1 to TRBJ2-1, with TRBD1 matching 11 bases. Germline assignment: CDR1 SGHRS and CDR2 YFSETQ. Trimming removed 3 bases from V and 9 bases from J; junction bases left unmatched: 8. The CDR3 consists of 15 residues. The DNA of the CDR3 is TGCGCCAGCAGCTGGACAGGGGGCGACGTGGGTGAGCAGTTCTTC. As protein: CASSWTGGDVGEQFF.

The chain employs TRBV7-7 and TRBJ2-1, with TRBD1 matching over 7 bases. The ends lost 1 base at V and 7 bases at J; junction bases unmatched: 7. The CDR3 runs 15 residues. In germline, CDR1 is SSHAT, CDR2 FNYEAQ (reference sequence). The CDR3 DNA reads as TGTGCCAGCAGCTTAGTTTTCCAGGGGGAAAATGAGCAGTTCTTC. Translated, it gives CASSLVFQGENEQFF.

This sequence joins TRBV11-2 and TRBJ1-2; 11 bases align to TRBD1. The trim removed 6 bases at V and 8 bases at J, leaving 8 bases unmatched. This CDR3 has 14 amino acids. Germline loops: CDR1 SGHAT, CDR2 FQNNGV. CDR3 nucleotide sequence: TGTGCCAGCAGTTTTACGGGACAGGGGGTCGGCTACACCTTC. Translated: CASSFTGQGVGYTF.

V gene TRBV2 combines with J gene TRBJ1-5, with 9 nucleotides matching TRBD1. The CDR3 runs 15 residues. J gave up 3 bases and V 6 bases, and 6 bases lay outside the gene matches. CDR1 is SNHLY, CDR2 FYNNEI, per germline. CDR3 amino acids: CASRERTGDNQPQHF. The CDR3 nucleotides are TGTGCCAGCAGAGAACGGACAGGGGACAATCAGCCCCAGCATTTT.

The chain recombines TRBV28 with TRBJ1-2, with D perhaps TRBD1 (5 bases). This CDR3 contains 15 residues. Germline assignment: CDR1 MDHEN and CDR2 SYDVKM. The V gene lost 1 base and the J gene lost 5 bases, with 14 bases spanning the gap. CDR3 protein: CASSLYGAGIYGYTF. Here the CDR3 DNA reads TGTGCCAGCAGTTTATATGGCGCAGGGATTTATGGCTACACCTTC.

V and J are TRBV11-2 and TRBJ2-3; 9 nucleotides line up with TRBD1. The CDR3 consists of 13 residues. CDR1 and CDR2 (germline): SGHAT, FQNNGV. The ends lost 7 bases at V and 5 bases at J; junction bases unmatched: 4. The CDR3 is CASTGTGLDTQYF. The CDR3 bases are TGTGCCAGCACGGGGACAGGGTTAGATACGCAGTATTTT.

The V and J genes are TRBV19 and TRBJ2-7; 7 bases are a match to TRBD1. CDR3 length: 14 amino acids. Losses at the gene ends were 4 bases for V and 3 bases for J; bases not matched to a gene: 6. Per the germline V gene, CDR1 is LNHDA and CDR2 is SQIVND (reference sequence). CDR3 bases: TGTGCCAGTAGTAGAACGGGACAGATCTACGAGCAGTACTTC. Its translation: CASSRTGQIYEQYF.

This rearrangement joins TRBV6-6 to TRBJ2-5, with TRBD2 identical over 7 bases. V was pared by 2 bases and J by 4 bases, with 7 bases of the junction left unmatched. Per the germline V gene, CDR1 is MNHNY and CDR2 is SVGAGI (reference sequence). This CDR3 region has 15 residues. The chain's CDR3 is CASSYAGEEGETQYF. The CDR3 nucleotides read TGTGCCAGCAGTTACGCGGGAGAAGAGGGAGAGACCCAGTACTTC.

V gene TRBV4-2 combines with J gene TRBJ1-2, with D unclear. Germline CDR1 is LGHNA and CDR2 is YNFKEQ. The length of the CDR3 is 17 residues. The V and J ends lost 0 bases and 0 bases respectively, with 14 bases between them. The CDR3 loop is CASSQDKRQTANYGYTF. The DNA for the CDR3 is TGTGCCAGCAGCCAAGATAAGAGGCAGACCGCTAACTATGGCTACACCTTC.